The 25 T cell receptor beta chains in this list originate from one sample, sequenced in a study of beta chain features in type 1 diabetes (dated by TCRdb to 2017 to 2018). General study outcomes and caveats: Type 1 diabetes patients showed a moderate but significant shortening of TCRB CDR3 length in all four CD4+ subsets.

Their antigens remain unidentified. The library came from the immunoSEQ multiplex PCR assay. All of the isolated RNA was reverse transcribed with the High Capacity cDNA Reverse Transcription Kit, so expressed TCRB transcripts were sequenced. Not all clones reach the TCRdb copy of this immuneACCESS table, which keeps in-frame sequences only. Checked studies attribute under half of the gap to unresolved V genes and leave the rest unexplained. In all, the sample holds a few hundred thousand clones, and roughly a tenth of those were seen once. Of the sample, over 0.015% falls within the top ten clones. The sample was naive CD4+ T cells from blood. Taken with the paper, the label for cell subset or site translates to: true naive CD4+ T cells. All receptors come from a man aged 25-45 years with type 1 diabetes.

This clone was recorded a few times. The chain joins TRBV10-3 to TRBJ1-1, with D maybe TRBD1 (5 bases). V gave up 2 bases and J gave up 11 bases, with 12 bases separating them. The CDR3 runs 12 residues. The germline V gene encodes CDR1 ENHRY and CDR2 SYGVKD. The CDR3 region is CAISESREAAFF. As DNA, the CDR3 is TGTGCCATCAGTGAGAGCAGGGAGGCGGCTTTCTTT.

Only a few counts were recorded for this clone. This chain uses TRBV19 with TRBJ1-2; D possibly corresponds to TRBD1 (5 bases). The CDR3 spans 12 residues. Germline V CDR1 and CDR2: LNHDA, SQIVND (reference sequence). Trimming removed 6 bases at V and 3 bases at J, with 8 bases between. The CDR3 region has the DNA TGTGCCAGTAGCAGGGCAGACTATGGCTACACCTTC. As protein: CASSRADYGYTF.

This clone was counted only a few times. The rearrangement uses TRBV4-3 and TRBJ2-1; TRBD2 agrees at 11 bases. This CDR3 has 15 amino acids. In germline, CDR1 is LGHNA, CDR2 YSLEER. V shed 1 base, J shed 8 bases, and the junction held 4 bases outside the gene matches. Here the CDR3 DNA reads TGCGCCAGCAGCCAAGCTAGCGGGGGGAGGTATGAGCAGTTCTTC. Translated, it gives CASSQASGGRYEQFF.

This clone was picked up a small number of times. This sample includes further DNA sequences coding for the same CDR3. The chain carries TRBV4-1 and TRBJ2-2; 9 bases fit TRBD2. CDR1 is MGHRA and CDR2 is YSYEKL in the germline V gene. The CDR3 totals 15 residues. The trim removed 0 bases at V and 6 bases at J, leaving 2 bases unmatched. The CDR3 DNA reads TGCGCCAGCAGCCAAGAAGGCGGGGGGGCCGGGGAGCTGTTTTTT. It encodes CASSQEGGGAGELFF.

This clone appeared a few times. The CDR3 protein is CSVVPGEVTEAFF. Written as DNA, the CDR3 is TGCAGCGTTGTTCCAGGGGAAGTCACTGAAGCTTTCTTT. The chain recombines TRBV29-1 with TRBJ1-1; TRBD1 is a possible D gene (6 bases). CDR1 and CDR2 from the germline V gene are SQVTM and ANQGSEA. The CDR3 is 13 amino acids. Trimming took off 4 bases at V and 4 bases at J, with 13 bases between the two ends. The full variable domain, rest sourced from reference TRBV29-1 and TRBJ1-1, is SAVISQKPSRDICQRGTSLTIQCQVDSQVTMMFWYRQQPGQSLTLIATANQGSEATYESGFVIDKFPISRPNLTFSTLTVSNMSPEDSSIYLCSVVPGEVTEAFFGQGTRLTVV.

This chain links TRBV10-3 with TRBJ1-6; the match to TRBD1 covers 7 bases. Germline trimming cut 6 bases from V and 7 bases from J; bases unmatched to any gene: 9. From germline, CDR1 is ENHRY and CDR2 SYGVKD. The length of the CDR3 is 15 residues. CDR3 sequence (DNA): TGTGCCATCAGACCCGCGGGACAGCAGAATTCACCCCTCCACTTT. Translation: CAIRPAGQQNSPLHF.

V is TRBV7-9 and J is TRBJ1-5; D unresolved. There are 12 residues in the CDR3. The V end was cut by 4 bases, the J end by 4 bases, with 5 bases between. Germline V CDR1 and CDR2: SEHNR, FQNEAQ (reference sequence). The CDR3 protein is CASSSGNQPQHF. CDR3 DNA: TGTGCCAGCAGCTCGGGGAATCAGCCCCAGCATTTT. Complete variable domain (other parts from reference TRBV7-9 and TRBJ1-5): DTGVSQNPRHKITKRGQNVTFRCDPISEHNRLYWYRQTLGQGPEFLTYFQNEAQLEKSRLLSDRFSAERPKGSFSTLEIQRTEQGDSAMYLCASSSGNQPQHFGDGTRLSIL.

This rearrangement joins TRBV18 to TRBJ1-2; D is possibly TRBD1 (5 bases). Germline V gene sequence: CDR1 KGHSH, CDR2 LQKENI. V was trimmed by 4 bases and J by 8 bases, leaving 23 bases between them. There are 16 residues in the CDR3. Written as DNA, the CDR3 is TGTGCCAGCTCACTGATGGATGTCGGGGGAGCGAGGGGCTACACCTTC. Translated, it gives CASSLMDVGGARGYTF.

The CDR3 region has the DNA TGTGCCAGCAGTTTCAGGGATCAGCCCCAGCATTTT. Its protein product is CASSFRDQPQHF. The chain links TRBV28 to TRBJ1-5, with D possibly being TRBD1 (5 bases). Deletions cut 3 bases from V and 5 bases from J, with 5 bases between. The CDR3 has 12 amino acids. From germline, CDR1 is MDHEN and CDR2 SYDVKM.

This chain links TRBV7-2 with TRBJ1-2; D is possibly TRBD1 (5 bases). The CDR3 loop spans 13 amino acids. Germline V gene sequence: CDR1 SGHTA, CDR2 FQGNSA. Trimming left V 7 bases short and J 4 bases short, with 13 bases between. The CDR3 nucleotides are TGTGCCAGCACTAACCCAGGGTTCTATGGCTACACCTTC. Protein sequence: CASTNPGFYGYTF. The variable domain in full, with the rest retrieved from reference TRBV7-2 and TRBJ1-2, is GAGVSQSPSNKVTEKGKDVELRCDPISGHTALYWYRQSLGQGLEFLIYFQGNSAPDKSGLPSDRFSAERTGGSVSTLTIQRTQQEDSAVYLCASTNPGFYGYTFGSGTRLTVV.

This clone was counted a few times. The chain uses TRBV19 and TRBJ1-5; TRBD1 is a possible D gene (6 bases). Germline lookup yields CDR1 LNHDA and CDR2 SQIVND (reference sequence). The CDR3 is made up of 13 amino acids. Trimming took 6 bases from V and 7 from J, leaving 13 bases between them. CDR3 in DNA: TGTGCCAGTAGGTTGGGGGCCGGGCAGCCCCAGCATTTT. Translating gives CASRLGAGQPQHF.

This clone came up many times. This rearrangement joins TRBV23-1 to TRBJ2-3; 9 bases are shared with TRBD1. TRBV23-1 is given ORF status, its function remaining uncertain. There are 15 residues in the CDR3. The ends lost 4 bases at V and 4 bases at J; junction bases unmatched: 6. CDR3 in amino acids: CASSRRQGDPDTQYF. CDR3 bases: TGCGCCAGCAGTCGAAGACAGGGGGACCCAGATACGCAGTATTTT.

This clone appeared a few times. The chain uses TRBV4-3 and TRBJ2-7, with 11 bases lining up with TRBD1. Germline V gene lookup returns CDR1 LGHNA and CDR2 YSLEER. V shed 0 bases, J shed 2 bases, and the junction held 3 bases outside the gene matches. This CDR3 is 16 amino acids long. CDR3 residues: CASSQELGQGAYEQYF. The CDR3 nucleotides are TGCGCCAGCAGCCAAGAATTGGGACAGGGGGCCTACGAGCAGTACTTC.

This clone was seen more than once but under ten times. V gene TRBV10-3 combines with J gene TRBJ2-1; perhaps TRBD2 as D (6 bases). CDR3 length equals 15 residues. Germline V gene data show CDR1 as ENHRY and CDR2 as SYGVKD. V was shortened by 0 bases and J by 4 bases, with 10 bases between the two germline ends. CDR3 bases: TGTGCCATCAGTGAGTCAAGGACTACGTACAATGAGCAGTTCTTC. As protein: CAISESRTTYNEQFF.

This clone was observed a handful of times. The CDR3 loop is CAWTALRGRRSPLHF. In DNA, the CDR3 is TGTGCCTGGACCGCCCTCCGGGGTCGGCGCTCACCCCTCCACTTT. This chain uses TRBV30 with TRBJ1-6; unclear D gene. The V and J ends lost 4 bases and 10 bases respectively, with 20 bases between them. CDR1 and CDR2 from the germline V gene are GTSNPN and SVGIG (reference sequence). The CDR3 covers 15 residues.

This clone was counted only a few times. V gene TRBV7-9 combines with J gene TRBJ2-7; the match to TRBD1 covers 8 bases. Germline CDR1 reads SEHNR; CDR2 reads FQNEAQ (reference sequence). V lost 1 base and J lost 3; bases outside the gene matches: 5. The CDR3 runs to 15 residues. The CDR3 reads CASSLGGDRRYEQYF. The DNA for the CDR3 is TGTGCCAGCAGCTTAGGGGGGGACAGGCGCTACGAGCAGTACTTC.

The V call is TRBV30, the J call TRBJ1-1; D remains unclear. The CDR3 has 13 amino acids. V shed 0 bases and J shed 8 bases, with 13 bases lying between them. Germline V CDR1 and CDR2: GTSNPN, SVGIG (reference sequence). CDR3 in DNA: TGTGCCTGGAGTGTTCACGGATGGGCCGAAGCTTTCTTT. Its protein is CAWSVHGWAEAFF.

The CDR3 reads CASKRTGDTGELFF. DNA of the CDR3: TGTGCCAGCAAACGGACAGGGGACACCGGGGAGCTGTTTTTT. The genes are TRBV2 and TRBJ2-2; 9 positions match TRBD1. Germline V gene lookup returns CDR1 SNHLY and CDR2 FYNNEI. The ends lost 7 bases at V and 3 bases at J; junction bases unmatched: 3. CDR3 size: 14 residues.

The chain joins TRBV7-2 to TRBJ2-3, with 9 bases fitting TRBD2. The ends lost 1 base at V and 2 bases at J; junction bases unmatched: 4. Germline V gene lookup returns CDR1 SGHTA and CDR2 FQGNSA. The length of the CDR3 is 16 residues. The CDR3 protein is CASSLEAGGFTDTQYF. The CDR3 nucleotides are TGTGCCAGCAGCTTAGAAGCGGGGGGTTTCACAGATACGCAGTATTTT.

The V call is TRBV7-2, the J call TRBJ2-5; 8 bases are a match to TRBD2. Germline lookup yields CDR1 SGHTA and CDR2 FQGNSA. This CDR3 contains 14 residues. The V and J ends lost 3 bases and 3 bases, in that order; junction bases with no gene match: 3. The CDR3 region is CASSFGGGKETQYF. The DNA of the CDR3 is TGTGCCAGCAGCTTCGGCGGGGGGAAAGAGACCCAGTACTTC.

The chain is built from TRBV4-3 and TRBJ2-1, with 7 bases identical to TRBD2. The CDR3 sequence is 14 residues long. Unmatched junction bases numbered 8, after V lost 3 bases and J lost 9 bases. CDR1 and CDR2 from the germline V gene are LGHNA and YSLEER. CDR3: CASSQGAGVGEQFF. CDR3 bases: TGCGCCAGCAGCCAGGGCGCGGGGGTGGGTGAGCAGTTCTTC.

The table lists this clone with a few counts. V is TRBV30 and J is TRBJ1-2, with 10 bases matching TRBD1. The germline gives CDR1 GTSNPN, CDR2 SVGIG (reference sequence). Germline trimming cut 2 bases from V and 7 bases from J; bases unmatched to any gene: 4. The CDR3 is 13 residues long. This chain's CDR3 is CAWSRGTGVGYTF. Here the CDR3 DNA reads TGTGCCTGGAGTCGCGGGACAGGGGTTGGCTACACCTTC.

The rearrangement joins TRBV5-4 to TRBJ2-1; the D gene is possibly TRBD2 (7 bases). There are 16 residues in the CDR3. Germline V gene lookup returns CDR1 SGHNT and CDR2 YYREEE (reference sequence). V lost 4 bases, J lost 8 bases, and 22 bases lay in between. The CDR3 loop reads CASSLPGGGLKYEQFF. The DNA of the CDR3 is TGTGCCAGCAGCCTGCCGGGCGGGGGCCTCAAATATGAGCAGTTCTTC.

This clone was observed a handful of times. J is TRBJ2-3 and V is TRBV19; D might be TRBD2 (5 bases). This CDR3 contains 16 residues. Germline CDR1 and CDR2: LNHDA and SQIVND (reference sequence). V shed 0 bases and J shed 3 bases, with 13 bases lying between them. CDR3 residues: CASSIEDSLGTDTQYF. The CDR3 coding sequence is TGTGCCAGTAGTATAGAGGACTCCCTGGGTACAGATACGCAGTATTTT.

This chain uses TRBV7-9 with TRBJ2-5; a possible D gene is TRBD2 (6 bases). This CDR3 is 14 amino acids long. From germline, CDR1 is SEHNR and CDR2 FQNEAQ (reference sequence). The V and J ends lost 5 bases and 2 bases respectively, with 12 bases between them. The CDR3 DNA is TGTGCCAGCAGCGGGGGACTTAGACAAGAGACCCAGTACTTC. As protein: CASSGGLRQETQYF.